This T cell receptor (beta chain) was captured by sequencing in a study of T-cell reconstitution after alpha-beta-depleted transplantation in children. The TCRbeta library was prepared with unique molecular identifiers. TCRdb redid the calling of the PCR reads with MiXCR, one entry per CDR3 protein. The sample yields 600,000 to 700,000 distinct CDR3 sequences, around a sixth seen once. CDR1 is MGHDK and CDR2 is SYGVNS in the germline V gene. V was shortened by 1 base and J by 4 bases, with 20 bases between the two germline ends. This CDR3 is built from 18 residues. The TCR comes from a human donor who donated a stem cell graft to a child with acute myeloid leukemia. The chain is built from TRBV25-1 and TRBJ1-3, with D possibly TRBD1 on 6 matching bases. The sequencing here drew on PBMCs from the stem cell graft donor, taken from the stem cell graft. CDR3: CASSESSVGGLLGNTIYF. The CDR3 DNA sequence: TGTGCCAGCAGTGAATCAAGTGTAGGGGGACTTCTCGGAAACACCATATATTTT.